These 15 T cell receptor beta chains were sequenced from one sample in a study of blood T cell repertoires in COVID-19. Assay used: immunoSEQ multiplex PCR; TCRdb lists only in-frame clones, some missing. The repertoire includes about 260,000 clones, about 87% of them detected once, and about 4.1% sits in the top ten. The specimen sequenced was peripheral blood. These receptors were taken from a man between 60 and 75 years old who had recovered from COVID-19.

The V and J genes are TRBV5-1 and TRBJ2-7; a weak D match, TRBD1 (5 bases). Germline V gene lookup returns CDR1 SGHRS and CDR2 YFSETQ. The CDR3 runs to 12 residues. Trimming removed 4 bases from V and 4 bases from J, with 9 bases in between. CDR3 nucleotides: TGCGCCAGCAGCAAGGGGCCTTACGAGCAGTACTTC. It encodes CASSKGPYEQYF.

This chain links TRBV9 with TRBJ1-1; D perhaps matches TRBD1 (5 bases). Looked up from germline, CDR1 is SGDLS and CDR2 is YYNGEE. CDR3 size: 14 residues. V was shortened by 2 bases and J by 2 bases, with 10 bases between the two germline ends. CDR3 nucleotides: TGTGCCAGCAGCGTGGCGGGGGGAAACACTGAAGCTTTCTTT. It codes for CASSVAGGNTEAFF.

The chain links TRBV3-1 (or the pseudogene TRBV3-2) to TRBJ1-4; D gene unclear. CDR3 length equals 18 residues. V gave up 0 bases and J gave up 0 bases, with 14 bases separating them. Per the germline V gene, CDR1 is LGHDT and CDR2 is YNNKEL (reference sequence). CDR3 coding DNA: TGTGCCAGCAGCCAAGAGCGCGGTCGGCCAGCAACTAATGAAAAACTGTTTTTT. Protein sequence: CASSQERGRPATNEKLFF.

J is TRBJ1-5 and V is TRBV6-4; tentative D call: TRBD1 (5 bases). The CDR3 extends over 14 amino acids. Trimming cost V 5 bases and J 6 bases, with 14 bases left between them. Germline assignment: CDR1 MRHNA and CDR2 SNTAGT. In nucleotides, the CDR3 is TGTGCCAGCAGTCTGGAGGGGTTGGGTCAGCCCCAGCATTTT. It codes for CASSLEGLGQPQHF.

The chain uses TRBV5-4 and TRBJ2-1, with 7 bases aligning to TRBD1. Germline loops: CDR1 SGHNT, CDR2 YYREEE (reference sequence). The CDR3 length is 13 residues. With V trimmed by 1 base and J by 7 bases, 2 bases remained unmatched. The CDR3 region has the DNA TGTGCCAGCAGCTTGCCGACAGGGAATGAGCAGTTCTTC. It encodes CASSLPTGNEQFF.

The chain carries TRBV9 and TRBJ1-1, with D possibly matching TRBD1 (6 bases). Trimming took 4 bases from V and 8 from J, leaving 18 bases between them. The CDR3 sequence is 14 residues long. The V gene's germline CDR1 is SGDLS and CDR2 YYNGEE. Here the CDR3 reads CASSRYSGQKEAFF. CDR3 coding DNA: TGTGCCAGCAGCCGATACAGTGGACAGAAAGAAGCTTTCTTT.

This chain links TRBV28 with TRBJ2-7, with TRBD1 as a possible D gene (5 bases). The V gene's germline CDR1 is MDHEN and CDR2 SYDVKM. The CDR3 has 15 residues. The V end lost 5 bases, the J end lost 2 bases, and 16 bases lay between the germline ends. The CDR3 nucleotides are TGTGCCAGCAGTCTTTTACATCCGACAGCCTACGAGCAGTACTTC. This sequence encodes CASSLLHPTAYEQYF.

This clone has more than one count but fewer than ten. The chain joins TRBV5-4 to TRBJ2-5; TRBD1 agrees at 8 bases. Trimming at V came to 0 bases and at J to 4 bases, leaving 2 bases not matched to a gene. Germline loops: CDR1 SGHNT, CDR2 YYREEE (reference sequence). This CDR3 has 14 residues. In nucleotides, the CDR3 is TGTGCCAGCAGCTTGGGAGGACAGGGAGAGACCCAGTACTTC. This gives the protein CASSLGGQGETQYF.

The chain joins TRBV5-1 to TRBJ2-3, with 7 bases aligning to TRBD1. This CDR3 contains 14 residues. Germline CDR1 is SGHRS and CDR2 is YFSETQ. The ends lost 3 bases at V and 11 bases at J; junction bases unmatched: 12. The CDR3 sequence is CASSWDNLPGGQYF. The CDR3 bases are TGCGCCAGCAGCTGGGACAACCTCCCAGGGGGGCAGTATTTT.

This clone was recorded a few times. The chain employs TRBV2 and TRBJ1-6; 9 bases are a match to TRBD1. V lost 2 bases to trimming and J lost 8 bases; unmatched junction nucleotides: 10. The CDR3 extends over 17 amino acids. Germline V gives CDR1 SNHLY, CDR2 FYNNEI. As DNA, the CDR3 is TGTGCCAGCAGTGAACGCCTGACAGGGGGTCGAGATTCACCCCTCCACTTT. It encodes CASSERLTGGRDSPLHF.

The chain has TRBV30 and TRBJ1-2; TRBD1 agrees at 11 bases. Germline V lookup: CDR1 GTSNPN, CDR2 SVGIG (reference sequence). With 1 base clipped from V and 7 bases from J, the junction kept 8 bases outside the gene matches. The CDR3 is 15 residues long. The CDR3 DNA follows: TGTGCCTGGAGTGGGACAGGGGGCAAAGTTTTTGGCTACACCTTC. It codes for CAWSGTGGKVFGYTF.

This chain joins TRBV6-5 and TRBJ1-2; 9 bases line up with TRBD1. Germline V CDR1 and CDR2: MNHEY, SVGAGI. V gave up 6 bases and J gave up 6 bases; unmatched junction bases: 5. This CDR3 spans 13 amino acids. This chain's CDR3 is CASSRDRVDGYTF. CDR3 in DNA: TGTGCCAGCAGCAGGGACAGGGTGGATGGCTACACCTTC.

The V gene is TRBV9, the J gene TRBJ2-7; weak D call: TRBD1 (7 bases). The CDR3 is made up of 14 amino acids. CDR1 is SGDLS, CDR2 YYNGEE, per germline. Trimming left V 3 bases short and J 4 bases short, with 14 bases between. This CDR3 is CASSAQQGRYEQYF. In DNA form, the CDR3 reads TGTGCCAGCAGCGCCCAACAGGGGAGGTACGAGCAGTACTTC. Full variable domain (outside the CDR3, taken from reference TRBV9 and TRBJ2-7): DSGVTQTPKHLITATGQRVTLRCSPRSGDLSVYWYQQSLDQGLQFLIQYYNGEERAKGNILERFSAQQFPDLHSELNLSSLELGDSALYFCASSAQQGRYEQYFGPGTRLTVT.

This chain uses TRBV9 with TRBJ2-3; 13 bases align to TRBD2. The germline V gene has CDR1 SGDLS and CDR2 YYNGEE. V gave up 4 bases and J gave up 4 bases; unmatched junction bases: 3. The CDR3 covers 15 residues. The CDR3 is CASSPGTSGADTQYF. CDR3 DNA: TGTGCCAGCAGCCCCGGGACTAGCGGGGCAGATACGCAGTATTTT.

The V call is TRBV18, the J call TRBJ2-7; no firm D call. Germline V gives CDR1 KGHSH, CDR2 LQKENI. This CDR3 has 15 amino acids. The V and J ends lost 4 bases and 2 bases respectively, with 15 bases between them. The CDR3 DNA sequence: TGTGCCAGCTCACTCGTCTCCGAACGAGCCTACGAGCAGTACTTC. It specifies CASSLVSERAYEQYF.